This TCR beta chain was retrieved from a study of technical replicates of blood from several donors. The CDR3 is made up of 20 amino acids. The V segment lost 1 base and the J segment 0 bases; nucleotides outside the gene matches: 11. Germline values: CDR1 LGHNA, CDR2 YNFKEQ. Here immunoSEQ multiplex PCR was the method, and the copy in TCRdb shows in-frame clones only, minus some. The repertoire holds over 50,000 clones, with approximately 84% as singletons. The receptor was derived from a human donor in good health. Some clones in this sample may be carry-over from other donors' samples. The sample comprised PBMCs. The chain links TRBV4-2 to TRBJ2-6; TRBD1 matches at 8 bases. The CDR3 loop is CASSQAWFRTGISGANVLTF. The CDR3 DNA is TGTGCCAGCAGCCAAGCGTGGTTCCGGACAGGGATCTCTGGGGCCAACGTCCTGACTTTC.